This T cell receptor beta chain emerged from a study of blood T cell repertoires in COVID-19. For the study at large: From the United States, Italy and Spain came samples of acute and convalescent COVID-19. T cells, B-cell-depleted T cells, or PBMCs provided the cDNA or gDNA that served as material.

Authors' data handling: Scientists estimated how many nucleated cells there were by amplifying reference gene primers. TCRdb's table, derived via immunoSEQ multiplex PCR, lists solely in-frame clones and lacks some. V, J and clone size are taken as reported in that table, and D and trimming were inferred from the DNA itself. Of approximately 75,000 clones listed, around nine tenths were seen once; the top ten hold less than 8.5%. The V end was cut by 2 bases, the J end by 3 bases, with 13 bases between. The CDR3 has 15 amino acids. Germline V lookup: CDR1 MNHNY, CDR2 SVGAGI (reference sequence). The TCR comes from a human donor in a cohort sampled during active COVID-19. Sequencing was carried out using peripheral blood. The chain has TRBV6-6 and TRBJ1-2; perhaps TRBD1 as D (6 bases). CDR3 nucleotides: TGTGCCAGCAGTTACCTAGGACAGATCTACTATGGCTACACCTTC. Translated, it gives CASSYLGQIYYGYTF.